This T cell receptor (beta chain) was retrieved from a study of shared clonotypes between healthy human individuals. Whole-study findings and limits: Clonotype sharing among the donors was expected to vary with sequencing depth.

A word on this clone: What it binds is not known.

The assay was immunoSEQ multiplex PCR, and TCRdb's table has in-frame clones only and misses some. The sample contains about 2.4 million clones, approximately 94% of which appear only once. Trimming shortened V by 2 bases and J by 2 bases, and 8 bases separated the two germline ends. The CDR3 runs to 14 residues. In germline, CDR1 is MNHNS, CDR2 SASEGT. Material for sequencing was naive CD4+ T cells from PBMCs. The subset here: CD45RA+ positively selected. The rearrangement joins TRBV6-1 to TRBJ2-3; D is uncertain. This clonotype was sampled from a man younger than 30 in good health. Some clones in this sample may be carry-over from other donors' samples. In DNA form, the CDR3 reads TGTGCCAGCAGTGAACCGTCACACACAGATACGCAGTATTTT. Translating gives CASSEPSHTDTQYF.